One and the same sample provided the 19 T cell receptor beta chains below, sequenced in a study of vaccination and CD4 T cells after COVID-19. Treatment given: roughly ten-day PBMC culture with coronavirus spike peptide pools or control peptides (ViraFEST assay). The Oncomine TCR Beta short-read assay was applied to DNA of cultured CD4+ T cells. TCRdb ran MiXCR on the PCR reads and lists one entry per CDR3 protein. The data show more than 9,500 distinct CDR3 sequences, about 48% seen once. For these receptors, no antigen is known. The sample consisted of cultured CD4+ T cells from blood, taken after SARS-CoV-2 vaccination. The receptors shown here come from a human donor with COVID-19.

This clonotype has more than one count but fewer than ten. The CDR3 DNA is TGTGCCAGCAGCCAAGGGGGGGAGCTGTTTTTT. Protein: CASSQGGELFF. This sequence joins TRBV7-3 and TRBJ2-2; no reliable D call. The germline V gene has CDR1 SGHTA and CDR2 FQGTGA. The CDR3 is 11 residues long. V lost 5 bases, J lost 8 bases, and 6 bases lay in between. The full variable domain, with the rest looked up from reference TRBV7-3 and TRBJ2-2, is GAGVSQTPSNKVTEKGKYVELRCDPISGHTALYWYRQSLGQGPEFLIYFQGTGAADDSGLPNDRFFAVRPEGSVSTLKIQRTERGDSAVYLCASSQGGELFFGEGSRLTVL.

The rearrangement joins TRBV6-1 to TRBJ2-1; D is ambiguous. V was shortened by 4 bases and J by 7 bases, with 11 bases between the two germline ends. The CDR3 covers 13 residues. The germline CDR1 and CDR2 sequences are MNHNS and SASEGT. The CDR3 loop is CASSADGHNEQFF. The CDR3 nucleotides read TGTGCCAGCAGTGCGGACGGTCATAATGAGCAGTTCTTC.

The rearrangement joins TRBV20-1 to TRBJ1-4; unclear D gene. The CDR3 is 15 amino acids. Germline V CDR1 and CDR2: DFQATT, SNEGSKA (reference sequence). V dropped 6 bases and J dropped 8 bases, with 22 bases sitting between them. CDR3 residues: CSATRAIPAPEKLFF. The CDR3 bases are TGCAGTGCAACCCGGGCCATCCCAGCTCCAGAAAAACTGTTTTTT.

The V gene is TRBV20-1, the J gene TRBJ2-5, with 14 bases aligning to TRBD2. CDR3 size: 14 residues. CDR1 is DFQATT and CDR2 is SNEGSKA in the germline V gene (reference sequence). V lost 6 bases, J lost 5 bases, and 5 bases stayed unmatched. CDR3 coding DNA: TGCAGTGCGCCGACTAGCGGGGGGGTTGAGACCCAGTACTTC. This gives the protein CSAPTSGGVETQYF.

This clonotype has only a few counts. V usage is TRBV27 and J usage is TRBJ2-3, with TRBD2 identical over 12 bases. The CDR3 loop spans 21 amino acids. The V gene's germline CDR1 is MNHEY and CDR2 SMNVEV (reference sequence). Losses at the gene ends were 6 bases for V and 2 bases for J; bases not matched to a gene: 21. In DNA, the CDR3 is TGTGCCAGCAGCCTACGGTGGATCCTTTCTAGCGGGGGGGCCGACACAGATACGCAGTATTTT. Translation: CASSLRWILSSGGADTDTQYF.

This chain connects TRBV10-1 to TRBJ1-2; no clear D gene. The CDR3 runs to 15 residues. Germline assignment: CDR1 WNHNN and CDR2 SYGVQD (reference sequence). Trimming took 1 base from V and 4 from J, leaving 13 bases between them. The CDR3 DNA is TGCGCCAGCAGTGAGTGTATCTCTAGAGGCTATGGCTACACCTTC. This translates into CASSECISRGYGYTF.

The chain is built from TRBV7-9 and TRBJ2-5; D uncertain. CDR1 and CDR2 from the germline V gene are SEHNR and FQNEAQ (reference sequence). Trimming removed 2 bases from V and 5 bases from J, with 12 bases in between. The CDR3 has 14 amino acids. For the CDR3, the DNA is TGTGCCAGCAGCTTAATATCCAGCACTGAGACCCAGTACTTC. Its translation: CASSLISSTETQYF.

There are a few counts of this clonotype. The rearrangement links TRBV20-1 to TRBJ2-3, with 9 nucleotides matching TRBD2. J gave up 4 bases and V 5 bases, and 13 bases lay outside the gene matches. Germline CDR1 DFQATT, CDR2 SNEGSKA (reference sequence). The CDR3 consists of 16 residues. DNA of the CDR3: TGCAGTGCTTCCCTATCGCGGGGGGGCGTCGCAGATACGCAGTATTTT. Protein: CSASLSRGGVADTQYF.

A few counts support this clonotype. The CDR3 sequence is CASRRAAFGEQYF. CDR3 in DNA: TGTGCCAGCAGGAGGGCGGCTTTCGGTGAGCAGTACTTC. J is TRBJ2-7 and V is TRBV27; possible D gene TRBD2, 5 bases. Trimming left V 6 bases short and J 7 bases short, with 16 bases between. This CDR3 contains 13 residues. Per the germline V gene, CDR1 is MNHEY and CDR2 is SMNVEV (reference sequence).

CDR3 residues: CASSSGQGVNTEAFF. In DNA form, the CDR3 reads TGTGCCAGCTCATCCGGACAGGGGGTAAACACTGAAGCTTTCTTT. The gene calls are TRBV18 and TRBJ1-1, with 10 bases lining up with TRBD1. The V and J ends lost 5 bases and 2 bases, in that order; junction bases with no gene match: 5. Germline V gives CDR1 KGHSH, CDR2 LQKENI. There are 15 residues in the CDR3. Combining the CDR3 with reference TRBV18 and TRBJ1-1 gives the whole variable domain NAGVMQNPRHLVRRRGQEARLRCSPMKGHSHVYWYRQLPEEGLKFMVYLQKENIIDESGMPKERFSAEFPKEGPSILRIQQVVRGDSAAYFCASSSGQGVNTEAFFGQGTRLTVV.

J is TRBJ2-1 and V is TRBV20-1; 11 bases map to TRBD2. Germline V gives CDR1 DFQATT, CDR2 SNEGSKA (reference sequence). The V segment lost 5 bases and the J segment 9 bases; nucleotides outside the gene matches: 12. This CDR3 is built from 15 residues. DNA of the CDR3: TGCAGTGCTGCTTTAGCGGGGGGGCGGCAGGTTGAGCAGTTCTTC. Translating it yields CSAALAGGRQVEQFF.

The chain has TRBV7-2 and TRBJ2-7; weak D call: TRBD2 (6 bases). V shed 4 bases and J shed 2 bases, with 6 bases lying between them. Germline V gene data show CDR1 as SGHTA and CDR2 as FQGNSA. The CDR3 contains 12 residues. This CDR3 reads CASSSGAYEQYF. As DNA, the CDR3 is TGTGCCAGCAGCTCGGGAGCCTACGAGCAGTACTTC.

This chain uses TRBV6-5 with TRBJ2-7, with 8 bases fitting TRBD2. The V and J ends lost 0 bases and 0 bases, in that order; junction bases with no gene match: 1. This CDR3 spans 15 amino acids. Germline V CDR1 and CDR2: MNHEY, SVGAGI. CDR3 bases: TGTGCCAGCAGTTACTCCGGGGGGGCCTCCTACGAGCAGTACTTC. This encodes CASSYSGGASYEQYF.

This clonotype was seen more than once but under ten times. V and J are TRBV19 and TRBJ1-5, with a tentative D call TRBD1 (5 bases). The V end was cut by 4 bases, the J end by 1 base, with 17 bases between. From germline, CDR1 is LNHDA and CDR2 SQIVND (reference sequence). CDR3 size: 17 residues. This chain's CDR3 is CASSTYRGGGSNQPQHF. The DNA for the CDR3 is TGTGCCAGTAGTACCTATAGGGGAGGTGGGAGCAATCAGCCCCAGCATTTT.

The chain links TRBV7-2 to TRBJ2-7; D unresolved. Germline V gene sequence: CDR1 SGHTA, CDR2 FQGNSA. Trimming took 2 bases from V and 4 from J, leaving 6 bases between them. The CDR3 sequence is 12 residues long. The CDR3 loop reads CASSLSSYEQYF. DNA of the CDR3: TGTGCCAGCAGCTTAAGTTCTTACGAGCAGTACTTC.

CDR3 protein: CASRSAGVGELFF. The DNA of the CDR3 is TGTGCCAGCAGATCAGCAGGGGTCGGGGAGCTGTTTTTT. The J gene is TRBJ2-2, the V gene TRBV6-1; a weak D match, TRBD1 (6 bases). The germline V gene has CDR1 MNHNS and CDR2 SASEGT. The CDR3 covers 13 residues. Trimming removed 6 bases from V and 7 bases from J, with 12 bases in between.

The table lists this clonotype with a count of one. V and J are TRBV7-9 and TRBJ1-4; D not resolved. V was pared by 5 bases and J by 15 bases, with 16 bases between. The CDR3 is 12 amino acids. Per germline, CDR1 SEHNR and CDR2 FQNEAQ (reference sequence). CDR3 DNA: TGTGCCAGCAGCCCGTCGGTTGGTGGAATGTTTTTT. This codes for CASSPSVGGMFF.

This clonotype has more than one count but fewer than ten. The chain is built from TRBV27 and TRBJ2-3, with TRBD2 matching 13 bases. The length of the CDR3 is 17 residues. Per germline, CDR1 MNHEY and CDR2 SMNVEV (reference sequence). V trimming: 5 bases; J trimming: 11 bases; junction bases outside the gene matches: 16. The CDR3 DNA reads as TGTGCCAGCAGTCTCCGGACTAGCGGGGGCTCACCTAGGGGGCAGTATTTT. Protein product: CASSLRTSGGSPRGQYF.

This chain joins TRBV7-9 and TRBJ2-5, with D perhaps TRBD1 (5 bases). Germline assignment: CDR1 SEHNR and CDR2 FQNEAQ (reference sequence). V was shortened by 5 bases and J by 5 bases, with 21 bases between the two germline ends. This CDR3 is 16 amino acids long. The chain's CDR3 is CASSPLRSPKGETQYF. The CDR3 DNA is TGTGCCAGCAGCCCTCTGAGGTCCCCCAAGGGGGAGACCCAGTACTTC.